One sample yielded the 10 T cell receptor beta chains listed below, sequenced in a study of T cells after yellow fever vaccination. Each CDR3 protein is one row after TCRdb ran MiXCR on the 5' RACE reads. The table includes 300,000 or so distinct CDR3 sequences, 3% to 4.5% detected once. The sequencing used PBMCs, collected 5 days after the yellow fever booster vaccination. The receptors originated from a man between 18 and 29 years old who received the YFV17D yellow fever vaccine.

This clonotype has a handful of counts. The chain uses TRBV6-4 and TRBJ2-1, with TRBD2 identical over 9 bases. From germline, CDR1 is MRHNA and CDR2 SNTAGT. The length of the CDR3 is 15 residues. Unmatched junction bases numbered 8, after V lost 7 bases and J lost 4 bases. The CDR3 loop reads CASKRAGGPYNEQFF. CDR3 coding DNA: TGTGCCAGCAAACGGGCGGGGGGGCCGTACAATGAGCAGTTCTTC.

The gene calls are TRBV7-2 and TRBJ2-5, with TRBD1 matching over 8 bases. V was pared by 1 base and J by 5 bases, with 9 bases of the junction left unmatched. CDR1 is SGHTA and CDR2 is FQGNSA in the germline V gene. The length of the CDR3 is 16 residues. The CDR3 loop reads CASSLVGAGGRETQYF. In DNA, the CDR3 is TGTGCCAGCAGCTTAGTGGGCGCAGGGGGCAGGGAGACCCAGTACTTC. Filled out from reference TRBV7-2 and TRBJ2-5, the complete variable domain reads GAGVSQSPSNKVTEKGKDVELRCDPISGHTALYWYRQSLGQGLEFLIYFQGNSAPDKSGLPSDRFSAERTGGSVSTLTIQRTQQEDSAVYLCASSLVGAGGRETQYFGPGTRLLVL.

This clonotype was observed many times. This sequence joins TRBV5-1 and TRBJ2-2; perhaps TRBD2 as D (5 bases). This CDR3 contains 13 residues. V shed 5 bases and J shed 1 base, with 6 bases lying between them. The V gene's germline CDR1 is SGHRS and CDR2 YFSETQ. CDR3 in amino acids: CASSRGNTGELFF. The DNA for the CDR3 is TGCGCCAGCAGTCGGGGGAACACCGGGGAGCTGTTTTTT.

This clonotype was detected ten times or more. The genes are TRBV5-6 and TRBJ2-7; the D gene is possibly TRBD2 (6 bases). Germline V gives CDR1 SGHDT, CDR2 YYEEEE. The V end was cut by 1 base, the J end by 4 bases, with 12 bases between. The CDR3 loop spans 14 amino acids. CDR3 sequence reads: CASSLIGTLYEQYV. In DNA form, the CDR3 reads TGTGCCAGCAGCTTGATTGGGACTCTGTACGAGCAGTACGTC.

This clonotype was detected ten times or more. This sequence joins TRBV12-3 or TRBV12-4 and TRBJ1-2; D is perhaps TRBD1 (6 bases). Trimming shortened V by 6 bases and J by 3 bases, and 8 bases separated the two germline ends. CDR3 size: 12 residues. The CDR3 DNA reads as TGTGCCAGCAGCCCAGGGGACTATGGCTACACCTTC. Protein product: CASSPGDYGYTF.

This clonotype was picked up a small number of times. The genes are TRBV12-3 or TRBV12-4 and TRBJ1-5, with D possibly matching TRBD1 (6 bases). The CDR3 consists of 14 residues. The V and J ends lost 2 bases and 6 bases respectively, with 11 bases between them. The CDR3 region is CASSLRGAGQPQHF. In DNA, the CDR3 is TGTGCCAGCAGTTTAAGGGGGGCAGGTCAGCCCCAGCATTTT.

This clonotype has a count of ten or more. V gene TRBV2 combines with J gene TRBJ2-5, with 8 bases matching TRBD2. This CDR3 is built from 14 residues. Germline trimming cut 7 bases from V and 2 bases from J; bases unmatched to any gene: 6. Germline V gene data show CDR1 as SNHLY and CDR2 as FYNNEI. CDR3 residues: CASTREGLQETQYF. As DNA, the CDR3 is TGTGCCAGCACCCGGGAGGGACTGCAAGAGACCCAGTACTTC.

V is TRBV4-1 and J is TRBJ2-7; D remains ambiguous. V lost 2 bases to trimming and J lost 7 bases, with 9 bases between them. CDR3 length: 12 amino acids. Germline V gene data show CDR1 as MGHRA and CDR2 as YSYEKL. The DNA of the CDR3 is TGCGCCAGCAGCCAACCCCTGGGAGAGCAGTACTTC. It encodes CASSQPLGEQYF.

This clonotype turned up a few times. V and J are TRBV29-1 and TRBJ2-1, with unresolved D. The CDR3 covers 12 residues. Germline CDR1 and CDR2: SQVTM and ANQGSEA. Trimming removed 4 bases from V and 9 bases from J, with 13 bases in between. CDR3 protein: CSVGRDRVEQFF. The CDR3 DNA follows: TGCAGCGTTGGTAGGGATCGGGTTGAGCAGTTCTTC.

The chain carries TRBV5-1 and TRBJ2-5; D is ambiguous. Germline-derived CDR1 and CDR2 are SGHRS and YFSETQ. The CDR3 runs 15 residues. Trimming took 4 bases from V and 5 from J, leaving 18 bases between them. The CDR3 bases are TGCGCCAGCAGCATGGTAGGCGGCCTCGGGGAGACCCAGTACTTC. Its protein product is CASSMVGGLGETQYF.